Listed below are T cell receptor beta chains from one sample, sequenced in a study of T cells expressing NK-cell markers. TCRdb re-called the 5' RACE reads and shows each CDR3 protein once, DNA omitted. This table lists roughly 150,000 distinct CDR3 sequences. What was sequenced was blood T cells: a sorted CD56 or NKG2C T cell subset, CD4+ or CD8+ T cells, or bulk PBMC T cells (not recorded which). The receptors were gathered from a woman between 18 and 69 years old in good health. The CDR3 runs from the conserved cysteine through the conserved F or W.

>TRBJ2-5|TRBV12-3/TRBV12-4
CASGIGGTGSETQYF
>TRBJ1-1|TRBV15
CATSRDRNGEAFF
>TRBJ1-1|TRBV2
CASSVRQTGSREAFF
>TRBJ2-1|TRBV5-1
CASSPGDLLTYNEQFF
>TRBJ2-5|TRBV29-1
CSVGQGEETQYF
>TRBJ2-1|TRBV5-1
CASSLEGGHGGGTYNEQFF
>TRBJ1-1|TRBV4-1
CASSQGTGSTEAFF
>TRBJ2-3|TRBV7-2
CASSDGLPGRGTQYF
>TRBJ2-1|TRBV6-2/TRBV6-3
CASRPPTSSDEQFF
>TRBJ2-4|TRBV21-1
CASSDRWAKNIQYF
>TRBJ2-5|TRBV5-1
CASRLLPGKETQYF
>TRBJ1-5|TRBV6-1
CASSEGRNQPQHF
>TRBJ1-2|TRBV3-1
CASSQGGQGVYGYTF
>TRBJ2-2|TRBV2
CASSETGLGELFF
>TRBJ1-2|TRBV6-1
CASSDSLNYGYTF
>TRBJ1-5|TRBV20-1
CSARSPGARGGSQHF
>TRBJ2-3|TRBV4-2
CASSQAGVGGTDTQYF
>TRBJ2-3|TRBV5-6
CASSPGTGDTQYF
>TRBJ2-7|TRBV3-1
CASTGTTSYEQYF
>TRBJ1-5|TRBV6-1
CASSPSGLWEPQHF
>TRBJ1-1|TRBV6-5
CASSYSMGDTEAFF
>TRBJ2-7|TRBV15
CATSGGYRGSYEQYF
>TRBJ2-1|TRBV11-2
CASSTTTGVAYNEQFF
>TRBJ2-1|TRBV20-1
CSAYRGKGGNEQFF
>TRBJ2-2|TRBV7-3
CASSLSDLAAGELFF
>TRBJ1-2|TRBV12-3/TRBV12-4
CASSLSVRPRIYGYTF
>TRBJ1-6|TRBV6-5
CASSYLKTGPLINSPLHF
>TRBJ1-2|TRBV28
CASSLQGLQHGYTF
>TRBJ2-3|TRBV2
CASSEEGGWSGKRGTDTQYF
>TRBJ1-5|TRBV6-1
CASNLQGPNQPQHF
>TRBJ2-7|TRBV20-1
CSASRRTDRAYREQYF
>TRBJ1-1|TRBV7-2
CASSTRTGTNTEAFF
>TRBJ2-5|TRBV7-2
CASSLVWGGVETQYF
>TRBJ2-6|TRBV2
CASTWGHPSGANVLTF
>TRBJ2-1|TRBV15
CATSREATGGYNEQFF
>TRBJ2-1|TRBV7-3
CASSLTYGGRLKNEQFF
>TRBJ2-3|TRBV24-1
CATSDFGIAGTDTQYF
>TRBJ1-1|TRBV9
CASSRQPPGQGGQMNTEAFF
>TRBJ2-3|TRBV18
CASSWGPGGTDTQYF
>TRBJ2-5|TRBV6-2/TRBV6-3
CASSSHTSGRETQYF
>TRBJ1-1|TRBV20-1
CSALTGTGEAFF
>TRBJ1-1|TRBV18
CASAPAVTGAKAFF
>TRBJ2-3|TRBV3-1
CASSQEGRTQYF